The present TCR beta chain was sequenced within a study of blood T cell repertoires in COVID-19. Across the study: Samples taken during acute and convalescent COVID-19 were collected in the United States, Italy and Spain. Nucleic acid was either cDNA or gDNA, and it came from T cells, B-cell-depleted T cells, or PBMCs.

The authors' processing: For nucleated cells, counts were estimated from reference gene primer amplification. The protocol was immunoSEQ multiplex PCR, while the TCRdb copy is restricted to in-frame clones and leaves out a portion. The V and J calls and clone size were taken over from that table, and D and trimming were inferred from the DNA. This sample has approximately 300,000 clones, with 89% found just once. Sample: peripheral blood. This TCR was recovered from a man aged 18 to 29 who had recovered from COVID-19.

The CDR3 here is CASSEARVALAEAFF. DNA of the CDR3: TGTGCCAGCAGTGAAGCTCGGGTGGCCCTGGCTGAAGCTTTCTTT. The V call is TRBV6-1, the J call TRBJ1-1; no firm D call. CDR3 length: 15 amino acids. The V and J ends lost 0 bases and 6 bases respectively, with 14 bases between them. Germline-derived CDR1 and CDR2 are MNHNS and SASEGT.